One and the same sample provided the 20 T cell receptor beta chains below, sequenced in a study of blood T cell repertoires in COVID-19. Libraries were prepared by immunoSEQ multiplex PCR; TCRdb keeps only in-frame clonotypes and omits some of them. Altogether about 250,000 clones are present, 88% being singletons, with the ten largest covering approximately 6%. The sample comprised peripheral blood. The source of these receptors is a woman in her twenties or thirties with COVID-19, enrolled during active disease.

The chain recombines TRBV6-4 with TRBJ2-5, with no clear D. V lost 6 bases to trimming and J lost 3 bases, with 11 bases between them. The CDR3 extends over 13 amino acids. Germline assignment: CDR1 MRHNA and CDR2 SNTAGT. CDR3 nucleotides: TGTGCCAGCAGGGTCCGGAGAAAAGAGACCCAGTACTTC. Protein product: CASRVRRKETQYF.

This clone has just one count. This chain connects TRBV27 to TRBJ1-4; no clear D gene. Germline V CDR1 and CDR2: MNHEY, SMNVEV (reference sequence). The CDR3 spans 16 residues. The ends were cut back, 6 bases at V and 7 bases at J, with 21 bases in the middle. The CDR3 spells CASSSFEGEGVEKLFF. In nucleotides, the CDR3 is TGTGCCAGCAGCTCGTTCGAGGGAGAAGGTGTTGAAAAACTGTTTTTT.

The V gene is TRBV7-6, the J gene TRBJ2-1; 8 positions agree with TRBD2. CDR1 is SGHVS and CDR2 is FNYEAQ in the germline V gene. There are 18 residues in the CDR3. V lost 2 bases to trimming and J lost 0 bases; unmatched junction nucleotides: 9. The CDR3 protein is CASSLRGLGRSSYNEQFF. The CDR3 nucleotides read TGTGCCAGCAGCTTAAGGGGACTAGGCCGGAGCTCCTACAATGAGCAGTTCTTC.

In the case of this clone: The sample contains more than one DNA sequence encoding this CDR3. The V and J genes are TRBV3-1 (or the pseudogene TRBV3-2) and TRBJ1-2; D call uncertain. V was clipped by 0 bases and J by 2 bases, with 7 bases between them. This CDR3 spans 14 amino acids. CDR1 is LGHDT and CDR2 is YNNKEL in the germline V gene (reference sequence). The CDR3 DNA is TGTGCCAGCAGCCAAGATGGAGGGAACTATGGCTACACCTTC. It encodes CASSQDGGNYGYTF.

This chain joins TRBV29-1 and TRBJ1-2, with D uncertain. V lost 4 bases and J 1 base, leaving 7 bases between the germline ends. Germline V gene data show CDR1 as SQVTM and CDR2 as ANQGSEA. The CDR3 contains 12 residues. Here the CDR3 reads CSVGEGNYGYTF. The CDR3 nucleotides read TGCAGCGTTGGTGAGGGTAACTATGGCTACACCTTC. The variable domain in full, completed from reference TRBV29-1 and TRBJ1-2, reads SAVISQKPSRDICQRGTSLTIQCQVDSQVTMMFWYRQQPGQSLTLIATANQGSEATYESGFVIDKFPISRPNLTFSTLTVSNMSPEDSSIYLCSVGEGNYGYTFGSGTRLTVV.

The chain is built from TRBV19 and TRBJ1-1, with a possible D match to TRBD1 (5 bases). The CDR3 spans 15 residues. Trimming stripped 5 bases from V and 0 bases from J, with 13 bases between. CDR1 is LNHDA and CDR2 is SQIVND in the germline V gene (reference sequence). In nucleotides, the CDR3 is TGTGCCAGTAGTCCCTCCGGACACGTGAACACTGAAGCTTTCTTT. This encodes CASSPSGHVNTEAFF.

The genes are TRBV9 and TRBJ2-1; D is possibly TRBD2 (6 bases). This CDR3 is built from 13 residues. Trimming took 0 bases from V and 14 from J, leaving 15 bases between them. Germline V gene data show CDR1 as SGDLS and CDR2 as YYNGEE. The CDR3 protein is CASSVGDTGLKFF. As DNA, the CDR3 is TGTGCCAGCAGCGTAGGGGATACGGGACTGAAGTTCTTC.

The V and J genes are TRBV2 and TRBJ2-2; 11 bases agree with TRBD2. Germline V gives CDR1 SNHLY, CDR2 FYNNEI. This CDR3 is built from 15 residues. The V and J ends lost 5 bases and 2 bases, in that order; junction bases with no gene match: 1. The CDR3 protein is CASSRLAGNTGELFF. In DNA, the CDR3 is TGTGCCAGCAGTCGACTAGCGGGAAACACCGGGGAGCTGTTTTTT.

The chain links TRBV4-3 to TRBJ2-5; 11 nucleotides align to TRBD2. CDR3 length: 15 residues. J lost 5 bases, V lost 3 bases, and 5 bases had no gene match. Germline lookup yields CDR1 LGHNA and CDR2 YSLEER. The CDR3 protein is CASSHRLAGRETQYF. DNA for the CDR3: TGCGCCAGCAGCCACCGACTAGCGGGGAGGGAGACCCAGTACTTC.

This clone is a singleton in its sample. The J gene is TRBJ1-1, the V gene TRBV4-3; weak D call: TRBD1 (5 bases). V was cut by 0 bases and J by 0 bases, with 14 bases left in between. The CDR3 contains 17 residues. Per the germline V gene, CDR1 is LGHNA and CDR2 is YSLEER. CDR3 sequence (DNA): TGCGCCAGCAGCCAAGATTGGTCAGGGCCCATGAACACTGAAGCTTTCTTT. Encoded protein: CASSQDWSGPMNTEAFF.

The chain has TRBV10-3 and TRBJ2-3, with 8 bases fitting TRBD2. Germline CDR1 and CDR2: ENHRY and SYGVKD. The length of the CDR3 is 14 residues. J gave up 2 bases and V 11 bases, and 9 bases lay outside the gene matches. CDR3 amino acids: CASTTSADTDTQYF. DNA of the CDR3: TGTGCCTCAACGACTAGCGCCGACACAGATACGCAGTATTTT.

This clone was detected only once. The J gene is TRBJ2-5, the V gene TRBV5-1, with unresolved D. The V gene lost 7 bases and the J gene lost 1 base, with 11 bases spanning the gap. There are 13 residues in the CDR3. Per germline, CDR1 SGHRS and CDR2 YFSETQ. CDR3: CASGLGAQETQYF. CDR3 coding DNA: TGCGCCAGCGGCCTTGGAGCCCAAGAGACCCAGTACTTC.

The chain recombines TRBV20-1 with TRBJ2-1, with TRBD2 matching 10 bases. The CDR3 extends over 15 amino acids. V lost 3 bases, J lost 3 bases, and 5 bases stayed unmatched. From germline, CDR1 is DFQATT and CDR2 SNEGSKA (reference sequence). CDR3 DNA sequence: TGCAGTGCTAGTTATGGGACTAGCGACTACAATGAGCAGTTCTTC. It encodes CSASYGTSDYNEQFF.

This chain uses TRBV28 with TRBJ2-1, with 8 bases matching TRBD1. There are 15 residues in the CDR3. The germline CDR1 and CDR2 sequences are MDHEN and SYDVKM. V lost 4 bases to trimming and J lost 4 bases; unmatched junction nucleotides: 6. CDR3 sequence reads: CASSYPRTGYNEQFF. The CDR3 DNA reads TGTGCCAGCAGTTACCCTCGGACAGGGTACAATGAGCAGTTCTTC.

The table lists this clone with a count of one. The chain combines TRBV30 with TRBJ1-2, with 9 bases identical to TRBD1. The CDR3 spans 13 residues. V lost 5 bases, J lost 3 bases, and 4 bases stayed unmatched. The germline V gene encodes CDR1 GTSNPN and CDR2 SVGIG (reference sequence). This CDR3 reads CAWRGQGYYGYTF. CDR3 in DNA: TGTGCCTGGCGGGGACAGGGTTACTATGGCTACACCTTC.

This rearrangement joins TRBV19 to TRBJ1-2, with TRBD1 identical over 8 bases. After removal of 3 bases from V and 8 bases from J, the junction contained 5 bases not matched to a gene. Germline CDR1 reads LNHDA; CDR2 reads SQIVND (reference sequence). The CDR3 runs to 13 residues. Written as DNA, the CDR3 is TGTGCCAGTAGTATGGGACAGGCGCGGGGCTACACCTTC. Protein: CASSMGQARGYTF.

The CDR3 spells CASRDRASVLLSGELFF. The CDR3 bases are TGTGCCAGCAGGGACAGGGCCTCCGTTCTTTTGTCCGGGGAGCTGTTTTTT. This chain links TRBV27 with TRBJ2-2; 8 positions match TRBD1. This CDR3 comprises 17 residues. Unmatched junction bases numbered 15, after V lost 6 bases and J lost 6 bases. The V gene's germline CDR1 is MNHEY and CDR2 SMNVEV (reference sequence).

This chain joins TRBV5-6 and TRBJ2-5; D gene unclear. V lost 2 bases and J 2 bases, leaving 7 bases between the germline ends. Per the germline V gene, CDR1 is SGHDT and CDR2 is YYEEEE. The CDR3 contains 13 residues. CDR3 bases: TGTGCCAGCAGCTTTGCGGAACAAGAGACCCAGTACTTC. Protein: CASSFAEQETQYF.

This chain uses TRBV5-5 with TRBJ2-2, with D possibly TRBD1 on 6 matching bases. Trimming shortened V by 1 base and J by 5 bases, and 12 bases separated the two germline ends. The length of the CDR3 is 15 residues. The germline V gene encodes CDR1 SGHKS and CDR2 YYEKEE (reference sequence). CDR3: CASSLWGPGTGELFF. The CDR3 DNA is TGTGCCAGCAGCTTGTGGGGGCCAGGGACCGGGGAGCTGTTTTTT.

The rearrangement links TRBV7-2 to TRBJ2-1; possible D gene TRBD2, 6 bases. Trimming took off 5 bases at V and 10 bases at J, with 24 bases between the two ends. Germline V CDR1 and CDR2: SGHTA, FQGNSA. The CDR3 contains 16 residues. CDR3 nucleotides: TGTGCCAGCAGCCCGAGTTTGGGTAGCGGACGAGGGGAGCAGTTCTTC. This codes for CASSPSLGSGRGEQFF.